A single T cell receptor beta chain is shown here with its context. Its antigen is unknown. Unmatched junction bases numbered 6, after V lost 6 bases and J lost 9 bases. The CDR3 spans 14 residues. Germline assignment: CDR1 ENHRY and CDR2 SYGVKD. Method: immunoSEQ multiplex PCR; TCRdb's copy keeps in-frame clones and lacks some. This sample has approximately 340,000 clones, with roughly 81% found just once. This entry is derived from a study of Ad26.COV2.S vaccination and SARS-CoV-2 variants. General study findings and limits: Quantification of TCR breadth and depth may have yielded underestimates of total T cell responses. Spike-specific TCR breadth in vaccine recipients exceeded that seen in placebo recipients.

Treatment noted: some 20 received Ad26.COV2.S at low or high dose, single or two shots; 5 received placebo; per-sample allocation not given. The study sampled participants on day 63 after the first vaccine or placebo injection. The chain recombines TRBV10-3 with TRBJ1-6; 9 nucleotides agree with TRBD1. This clonotype was obtained from a person aged 18-65 years who received the Ad26.COV2.S COVID-19 vaccine or a placebo. The sample consisted of peripheral blood, taken in a trial of Ad26.COV2.S vaccine versus placebo. CDR3 DNA sequence: TGTGCCATCAGCCCGGGACAGGGTTCTTCACCCCTCCACTTT. Its protein product is CAISPGQGSSPLHF.